The entry below gives a single T cell receptor (beta chain) sequence along with its context. The antigen remains unidentified. TCRdb's copy holds only in-frame clones and misses some; the assay was immunoSEQ multiplex PCR. Of around 2,100,000 clones listed, just under 95% were seen once; the top ten hold roughly 1.2%. The entry originates in a study of shared clonotypes between healthy human individuals. Terminally differentiated effector memory CD45RA+ cells were excluded by CCR7 positive selection of CD45RO-negative cells. Germline V CDR1 and CDR2: SGHNT, YYREEE (reference sequence). This CDR3 has 14 residues. V was trimmed by 2 bases and J by 4 bases, leaving 9 bases between them. Whole-study findings and limits: When compared with the clonotypes that were shared by all four sorted-subset donors, the non-shared clonotypes turned out to have lower generation probabilities. Relative to memory subsets, naive subsets generally showed larger estimated richness.

Sequences were obtained from naive CD8+ T cells sorted from blood. The V call is TRBV5-4, the J call TRBJ2-2; no clear D gene. This TCR derives from a man between 18 and 29 years old in good health. As DNA, the CDR3 is TGTGCCAGCAGCTTTATGGGTAGCACCGGGGAGCTGTTTTTT. Protein product: CASSFMGSTGELFF.